This entry concerns a single T cell receptor (beta chain). Its antigen remains unidentified. CDR3 length: 12 residues. Germline assignment: CDR1 SQVTM and CDR2 ANQGSEA. V shed 2 bases, J shed 13 bases, and the junction held 9 bases outside the gene matches. Separate from the roughly 730-subject first cohort, the 120-subject validation cohort was the one that the donors belonged to. This record belongs to a study of cytomegalovirus exposure and HLA in healthy donors. Overall study results and limits: The authors listed around 150 TCR beta chains as cytomegalovirus-associated. First-cohort TCR clusters tended to co-occur in the 130 or so validation repertoires, a later analysis found. According to reports, the classifier identified cytomegalovirus status with high specificity and sensitivity.

Assay used: immunoSEQ multiplex PCR; TCRdb lists only in-frame clones, some missing. This sample has under 200,000 clones, with 75% to 90% found just once. Sequences were obtained from PBMCs. The chain couples TRBV29-1 to TRBJ1-2; 8 bases map to TRBD1. This clonotype originated in a man younger than 35 in good health and CMV-seropositive. CDR3 in DNA: TGCAGCGTTGAAAGGGGACAGGCCGTGGGCACCTTC. Residues: CSVERGQAVGTF.